Each of the 6 T cell receptor beta chains below was sequenced from the same sample in a study of blood T cell repertoires in COVID-19. Sequenced by immunoSEQ multiplex PCR; TCRdb stores in-frame clones only, minus some. The sample yields about 200,000 clones, almost 90% seen once. Sequencing was done on a sample of peripheral blood. These receptors were collected from a man between 18 and 29 years old with active or convalescent COVID-19.

The chain couples TRBV11-3 to TRBJ2-6, with D maybe TRBD1 (7 bases). The CDR3 loop spans 15 amino acids. CDR1 SGHNT and CDR2 YENEEA come from the germline V gene. Trimming left V 5 bases short and J 4 bases short, with 12 bases between. The DNA for the CDR3 is TGTGCCAGCAGCCAGGGGGGCACCGGGGCCAACGTCCTGACTTTC. Amino acid sequence: CASSQGGTGANVLTF.

With regard to this clone: One junction end does not reproduce the germline sequence, and a read error may be involved. The V gene is TRBV7-7, the J gene TRBJ2-7, with D maybe TRBD2 (6 bases). This CDR3 spans 13 amino acids. Germline V CDR1 and CDR2: SSHAT, FNYEAQ (reference sequence). The CDR3 here is CASSAGSNYEQYF. Here the CDR3 DNA reads TGTGCTAGCAGCGCCGGGAGTAACTACGAGCAGTACTTC. Complete variable domain (other parts from reference TRBV7-7 and TRBJ2-7): GAGVSQSPRYKVTKRGQDVTLRCDPISSHATLYWYQQALGQGPEFLTYFNYEAQPDKSGLPSDRFSAERPEGSISTLTIQRTEQRDSAMYRCASSAGSNYEQYFGPGTRLTVT.

This chain uses TRBV6-2 or TRBV6-3 with TRBJ1-5, with 7 bases that match TRBD1. The CDR3 consists of 15 residues. Germline V gene lookup returns CDR1 MNHEY and CDR2 SVGEGT. V was pared by 5 bases and J by 3 bases, with 7 bases of the junction left unmatched. CDR3 amino acids: CASSNPTGYNQPQHF. In DNA, the CDR3 is TGTGCCAGCAGTAACCCGACAGGGTACAATCAGCCCCAGCATTTT.

This sequence joins TRBV29-1 and TRBJ1-1; 8 bases agree with TRBD1. The length of the CDR3 is 13 residues. Germline V gene data show CDR1 as SQVTM and CDR2 as ANQGSEA. Trimming cost V 6 bases and J 3 bases; bases outside gene matches: 6. This CDR3 reads CSVTQGGDTEAFF. The CDR3 DNA reads TGCAGCGTGACACAGGGGGGGGACACTGAAGCTTTCTTT.

This clone was recorded once. In nucleotides, the CDR3 is TGCGCCAGCAGCTTGGCCGCGGGTGACACTGAAGCTTTCTTT. It codes for CASSLAAGDTEAFF. The chain is built from TRBV5-1 and TRBJ1-1; no clear D. V was trimmed by 0 bases and J by 3 bases, leaving 9 bases between them. This CDR3 comprises 14 residues. The germline V gene encodes CDR1 SGHRS and CDR2 YFSETQ.

The count of this clone is one. The chain recombines TRBV29-1 with TRBJ2-3, with TRBD1 identical over 10 bases. V trimming: 6 bases; J trimming: 1 base; junction bases outside the gene matches: 4. The CDR3 has 14 residues. Germline V lookup: CDR1 SQVTM, CDR2 ANQGSEA. CDR3 sequence reads: CSVDGTGGTDTQYF. DNA of the CDR3: TGCAGCGTCGACGGGACAGGGGGCACAGATACGCAGTATTTT.